This is a list of T cell receptor beta chains from one sample in a study of T cells in Graves' hyperthyroidism and ophthalmopathy. TCRdb re-called the multiplex PCR reads through MiXCR, storing one row per CDR3 protein. This table has 700,000 or so distinct CDR3 sequences, about a sixth appearing once. Source material: blood. These receptors were collected from a man aged 18 to 29 with Graves' hyperthyroidism. The CDR3 runs from the conserved cysteine through the conserved F or W. The D gene is left open where the match is weak. Clone size appears in some rows only: once, few, many, or a class for an expanded clone.

TRBV5-1	NA	TRBJ1-2	few	TGCGCCAGCAGCTCGAACCGGGGGGACGGCTACACCTTC	CASSSNRGDGYTF
TRBV6-1	TRBD1	TRBJ2-7	many	TGTGCCAGCAGCCGCGGACAGGGACCACTCGAGCAGTACTTC	CASSRGQGPLEQYF
TRBV7-9	TRBD1	TRBJ1-1	NA	TGTGCCAGCAGTCCCCCGGGGACAGTCACTGAAGCTTTCTTT	CASSPPGTVTEAFF
TRBV20-1	NA	TRBJ2-3	many	TGCAGTCCTATTGGGGTCCACACAGATACGCAGTATTTT	CSPIGVHTDTQYF
TRBV29-1	NA	TRBJ2-3	few	TGCAGCTTTGGGAGGCTCACTAGCACAGATACGCAGTATTTT	CSFGRLTSTDTQYF
TRBV5-4	NA	TRBJ2-7	NA	TGTGCCAGCAGCGTAGGGACTGCCTTTGAGCAGTACTTC	CASSVGTAFEQYF
TRBV4-1	NA	TRBJ1-5	NA	TGCGCCAGCAGCCAAGGACAGGAATTTCAGCCCCAGCATTTT	CASSQGQEFQPQHF
TRBV20-1	NA	TRBJ1-1	NA	TGCAGTGCTACAGCGGTGGCTGAAGCTTTCTTT	CSATAVAEAFF
TRBV7-8	NA	TRBJ1-1	few	TGTGCCAGCAGCTTCTTGGGACCCTACACTGAAGCTTTCTTT	CASSFLGPYTEAFF
TRBV7-8	TRBD2	TRBJ2-1	NA	TGTGCCAGCAGCGGGGGGCTAGCGGGGGGGAATAATGAGCAGTTCTTC	CASSGGLAGGNNEQFF
TRBV6-6	TRBD1	TRBJ2-7	few	TGTGCCAGCAGTTACTCATATACAGGGGAAGGGCCCTCCTACGAGCAGTACTTC	CASSYSYTGEGPSYEQYF
TRBV18	NA	TRBJ2-7	many	TGTGCCAGCTCACCAGGGGCAGACGGGCAGTACTTC	CASSPGADGQYF
TRBV20-1	NA	TRBJ2-5	many	TGCAGTGCTAGGCGAGAGGGAAAAGAGACCCAGTACTTC	CSARREGKETQYF
TRBV29-1	NA	TRBJ1-2	NA	TGCAGCGTTGGGGGGACTACTTATGGCTACACCTTC	CSVGGTTYGYTF
TRBV6-4	TRBD1	TRBJ2-5	NA	TGTGCCAGCTCCCAGTCACCGGGACAGGGGGAAGAGACCCAGTACTTC	CASSQSPGQGEETQYF
TRBV4-1	TRBD2	TRBJ2-1	NA	TGCGCCAGCAGCCAACTTAACCCCGGGACTAGCGGGATAAAGGAGAAAGAGCAGTTCTTC	CASSQLNPGTSGIKEKEQFF
TRBV6-5	NA	TRBJ2-7	few	TGTGCCAGCAGTTACGGCAGGAAAACCTACGAGCAGTACTTC	CASSYGRKTYEQYF
TRBV12-3/TRBV12-4	TRBD1	TRBJ2-7	NA	TGTGCCAGCAGTTTAGGGGGACAGGGGTTCAAGCAGTACTTC	CASSLGGQGFKQYF
TRBV19	TRBD2	TRBJ2-5	NA	TGTGCCAGTAGTATCGGGGGGTGGGGAGAGACCCAGTACTTC	CASSIGGWGETQYF
TRBV3-1	TRBD2	TRBJ2-1	many	TGTGCCAGCAGCCCCTTCCCTAGCGGCTACTACAATGAGCAGTTCTTC	CASSPFPSGYYNEQFF
TRBV7-3	NA	TRBJ2-1	few	TGTGCCAGCAGCTTAACCGCGGTCTCCTACAATGAGCAGTTCTTC	CASSLTAVSYNEQFF
TRBV7-9	TRBD1	TRBJ2-1	many	TGTGCCAGCAGCTTAAGGGACAGCAGGGTTGAGCAGTTCTTC	CASSLRDSRVEQFF
TRBV6-1	TRBD1	TRBJ1-5	NA	TGTGCCAGCAGTTTGGGACAGGCCGAGTATAGCAATCAGCCCCAGCATTTT	CASSLGQAEYSNQPQHF
TRBV28	NA	TRBJ1-6	many	TGTGCCAGCAGTCCCCCGGGGACACCCCTCCACTTT	CASSPPGTPLHF
TRBV4-2	NA	TRBJ2-1	NA	TGTGCCAGCAGCCAAGGGACTGCTAGGTACAATGAGCAGTTCTTC	CASSQGTARYNEQFF
TRBV20-1	NA	TRBJ2-3	few	TGCAGTGCTAGAGTTACAAGACTGGGCACAGATACGCAGTATTTT	CSARVTRLGTDTQYF
TRBV18	TRBD1	TRBJ1-1	many	TGTGCCAGCTCAGAAAACAGGGGCGCCAATGAAGCTTTCTTT	CASSENRGANEAFF
TRBV6-5	TRBD2	TRBJ2-7	few	TGTGCCACCCGATTTGGGGCGGGAGGTTGGTACGAGCAGTACTTC	CATRFGAGGWYEQYF
TRBV5-1	TRBD2	TRBJ2-3	many	TGCGCCAGCAGCCGGGGAGGGACCCTTGGCACAGATACGCAGTATTTT	CASSRGGTLGTDTQYF
TRBV20-1	NA	TRBJ2-3	NA	TGCAGTGCTAGGTCTGGGTTCCCAGATACGCAGTATTTT	CSARSGFPDTQYF
TRBV27	TRBD1	TRBJ2-7	few	TGTGCCAGCAGTTCTACAGGGGGCGGCGACGAGCAGTACTTC	CASSSTGGGDEQYF
TRBV20-1	TRBD2	TRBJ2-7	few	TGCAGTGCACTAGCGGGAACCGAGCAGTACTTC	CSALAGTEQYF
TRBV6-1	TRBD1	TRBJ2-7	NA	TGTGCCAGCACAGGGACAGGGTTCTTCGAGCAGTACTTC	CASTGTGFFEQYF
TRBV12-3/TRBV12-4	NA	TRBJ2-1	many	TGTGCCAGCAGTTTTGTTAGCGCGTACAATGAGCAGTTCTTC	CASSFVSAYNEQFF
TRBV7-9	TRBD2	TRBJ2-7	few	TGTGCCAGCAGCTTAGGGAGGACTAGCGGCCACTACGAGCAGTACTTC	CASSLGRTSGHYEQYF
TRBV28	NA	TRBJ1-2	few	TGTGCCAGCGATCTGGGCAGGATGTATAACTATGGCTACACCTTC	CASDLGRMYNYGYTF
TRBV25-1	NA	TRBJ2-5	NA	TGTGCCAGCAGTGAAACCGCAGGGTTTGGGACCCAGTACTTC	CASSETAGFGTQYF
TRBV7-8	TRBD2	TRBJ2-1	many	TGTGCCAGCAGCTTAGCGGCTAGCGGGAGGGACAATGAGCAGTTCTTC	CASSLAASGRDNEQFF
TRBV20-1	TRBD1	TRBJ2-5	many	TGCAGTGCCAGGAGCCGGACAGGGCGAGAGACCCAGTACTTC	CSARSRTGRETQYF
TRBV18	TRBD1	TRBJ2-5	many	TGTGCCAGCAGCCCCGGACAGGGGCAAGAGACCCAGTACTTC	CASSPGQGQETQYF
TRBV18	NA	TRBJ2-7	NA	TGTGCCAGCTCACCCCCCGTGGGGAACGAGCAGTACTTC	CASSPPVGNEQYF
TRBV28	TRBD2	TRBJ2-7	NA	TGTGCCAGCAGCACACTAGCGGGAGGCCGCTACGAGCAGTACTTC	CASSTLAGGRYEQYF
TRBV28	TRBD2	TRBJ2-1	many	TGTGCCAGCAGGGGACTAGCGGGAAGTGAGCAGTTCTTC	CASRGLAGSEQFF
TRBV20-1	NA	TRBJ2-7	NA	TGCAGTGCTAGAGATCCCAGGGTCGGCTACGAGCAGTACTTC	CSARDPRVGYEQYF
TRBV28	NA	TRBJ1-1	NA	TGTGCGTCGGGGGCCGGGAGTTTTAACACTGAAGCTTTCTTT	CASGAGSFNTEAFF
TRBV28	NA	TRBJ1-6	NA	TGTGCCAGCAGTGGGACATTTTATAATTCACCCCTCCACTTT	CASSGTFYNSPLHF
TRBV18	NA	TRBJ2-4	few	TGTGCCAGCTCACGACGATCCGGGGACATTCAGTACTTC	CASSRRSGDIQYF
TRBV7-2	NA	TRBJ1-1	few	TGTGCCAGCAGCTCTTTGGGACAACGCTCCGGTGAAGCTTTCTTT	CASSSLGQRSGEAFF
TRBV20-1	NA	TRBJ2-1	few	TGCAGTGCTAGAGACCCCTACGGGTCCTACAATGAGCAGTTCTTC	CSARDPYGSYNEQFF